Shown below are 25 T cell receptor beta chains from a single sample sequenced in a study of CD8 T cells in ankylosing spondylitis. Study-level results: A TCR beta motif made of under 10 highly homologous variants seemed typical of ankylosing spondylitis blood.

No antigen is known for these receptors. TCRdb re-derived calls from the 5' RACE reads in MiXCR, one entry per CDR3 protein. The repertoire has more than 400,000 distinct CDR3 sequences, approximately 5.3% of them found once; the top ten carry under 4.5%. Sequenced: blood, either unsorted or a sorted T cell fraction (not recorded which). All receptors derive from a male donor with ankylosing spondylitis.

There are many counts of this clonotype. The chain recombines TRBV5-1 with TRBJ2-7, with unresolved D. Trimming removed 0 bases from V and 0 bases from J, with 13 bases in between. CDR3 length: 16 amino acids. The germline V gene encodes CDR1 SGHRS and CDR2 YFSETQ. Here the CDR3 DNA reads TGCGCCAGCAGCTTGGCTCCAGCACCCCTCTCCTACGAGCAGTACTTC. Protein product: CASSLAPAPLSYEQYF.

This chain joins TRBV18 and TRBJ2-6; D is perhaps TRBD1 (5 bases). The CDR3 totals 16 residues. V was cut by 2 bases and J by 0 bases, with 8 bases left in between. Germline CDR1 and CDR2: KGHSH and LQKENI. Here the CDR3 DNA reads TGTGCCAGCTCACCATCGACAGTCTCTGGGGCCAACGTCCTGACTTTC. Translating gives CASSPSTVSGANVLTF.

There are many counts of this clonotype. The V and J genes are TRBV4-3 and TRBJ2-2; D not certain. CDR3 size: 17 residues. With 8 bases removed from V and 5 bases from J, the gap between germline ends came to 24 bases. Germline CDR1 and CDR2: LGHNA and YSLEER. This chain's CDR3 is CASRPVHSRLGTGELFF. The CDR3 DNA sequence: TGCGCCAGCCGCCCTGTTCACTCAAGGCTCGGAACCGGGGAGCTGTTTTTT.

This clonotype was found many times. The chain is built from TRBV4-2 and TRBJ2-3; D is possibly TRBD1 (5 bases). The germline V and J ends were trimmed by 1 base and 3 bases, with 11 bases remaining between them. The CDR3 totals 15 residues. The germline V gene has CDR1 LGHNA and CDR2 YNFKEQ. In nucleotides, the CDR3 is TGTGCCAGCAGCCAAGCGGCAGGGAAGACAGATACGCAGTATTTT. Translating it yields CASSQAAGKTDTQYF.

This clonotype occurred many times. This chain joins TRBV7-2 and TRBJ2-7; D possibly corresponds to TRBD1 (5 bases). CDR3 size: 11 residues. The germline V gene has CDR1 SGHTA and CDR2 FQGNSA. The V gene lost 2 bases and the J gene lost 10 bases, with 9 bases spanning the gap. The CDR3 DNA reads as TGTGCCAGCAGCTTACTAGGGGCCCAGTACTTC. It is translated as CASSLLGAQYF.

The sample holds a few counts of this clonotype. V usage is TRBV28 and J usage is TRBJ2-1; D call uncertain. Germline V gene sequence: CDR1 MDHEN, CDR2 SYDVKM. Trimming took 1 base from V and 9 from J, leaving 7 bases between them. The CDR3 runs to 12 residues. The CDR3 DNA is TGTGCCAGCAGTTTATCTGTTCTTGAGCAGTTCTTC. Its translation: CASSLSVLEQFF.

Ten or more counts support this clonotype. The chain uses TRBV29-1 and TRBJ2-1; D is possibly TRBD1 or TRBD2 (5 bases each). V lost 6 bases, J lost 1 base, and 16 bases lay in between. Germline CDR1 reads SQVTM; CDR2 reads ANQGSEA. The CDR3 length is 15 residues. The CDR3 nucleotides read TGCAGCGTCCCGAGGGGTTCACTTTCCTACAATGAGCAGTTCTTC. This encodes CSVPRGSLSYNEQFF.

This clonotype came up many times. The chain uses TRBV7-2 and TRBJ2-4, with D possibly matching TRBD1 (6 bases). The germline V gene has CDR1 SGHTA and CDR2 FQGNSA. The CDR3 consists of 17 residues. V was clipped by 5 bases and J by 0 bases, with 17 bases between them. The CDR3: CASSPLRGGKAKNIQYF. Here the CDR3 DNA reads TGTGCCAGCAGCCCGCTTCGAGGGGGAAAAGCCAAAAACATTCAGTACTTC.

In the case of this clonotype: The junction differs from germline at one of its ends, possibly a read error. The chain carries TRBV20-1 and TRBJ2-1; 8 bases align to TRBD2. CDR3 length equals 16 residues. The V gene's germline CDR1 is DFQATT and CDR2 SNEGSKA (reference sequence). CDR3 bases: TGCTGTGCTAGAGATCCCTCGGGAGGGGCATACAATGAGCAGTTCTTC. Translating it yields CCARDPSGGAYNEQFF.

The V gene is TRBV11-2, the J gene TRBJ2-7, with D unresolved. Trimming pared 3 bases from V and 3 bases from J, leaving 12 bases between. This CDR3 spans 14 amino acids. The germline V gene encodes CDR1 SGHAT and CDR2 FQNNGV. CDR3 nucleotides: TGTGCCAGCAGCTTGCCCTCCAGAGACTACGAGCAGTACTTC. Its protein product is CASSLPSRDYEQYF.

This clonotype has a handful of counts. The V gene is TRBV24-1, the J gene TRBJ2-1; TRBD1 agrees at 8 bases. In germline, CDR1 is KGHDR, CDR2 SFDVKD. The CDR3 length is 15 residues. V gave up 3 bases and J gave up 8 bases; unmatched junction bases: 8. The CDR3 DNA is TGTGCCACCAGTGATCTAACAGGGGGGCACGATGAGCAGTTCTTC. It codes for CATSDLTGGHDEQFF.

This clonotype came up a few times. The chain couples TRBV10-3 to TRBJ2-7; TRBD2 matches 7 bases. The trim removed 10 bases at V and 1 base at J, leaving 10 bases unmatched. The V gene's germline CDR1 is ENHRY and CDR2 SYGVKD. CDR3 length: 14 amino acids. For the CDR3, the DNA is TGTGCCACCAAAGTGGCGGGGGATTCCTACGAGCAGTACTTC. Encoded protein: CATKVAGDSYEQYF.

The table lists this clonotype with a few counts. This rearrangement joins TRBV18 to TRBJ2-7, with unresolved D. The CDR3 is 14 residues long. The V gene lost 2 bases and the J gene lost 3 bases, with 11 bases spanning the gap. Germline V lookup: CDR1 KGHSH, CDR2 LQKENI. CDR3 coding DNA: TGTGCCAGCTCACCAATCTCTCAGATCTACGAGCAGTACTTC. Residues: CASSPISQIYEQYF.

About this clonotype itself: It may be a read error: a sequence one base away is much more abundant. The chain combines TRBV29-1 with TRBJ2-2; D not resolved. Trimming took off 7 bases at V and 2 bases at J, with 17 bases between the two ends. Germline CDR1 is SQVTM and CDR2 is ANQGSEA. CDR3 length: 15 amino acids. The CDR3 sequence: CSDVGGPRNTGELFF. The CDR3 bases are TGCAGCGATGTCGGTGGACCCCGAAACACCGGGGAGCTGTTTTTT.

This clonotype showed up many times. This sequence joins TRBV5-1 and TRBJ2-7; 14 bases map to TRBD2. V trimming: 3 bases; J trimming: 2 bases; junction bases outside the gene matches: 10. The germline V gene encodes CDR1 SGHRS and CDR2 YFSETQ. This CDR3 has 18 amino acids. CDR3 loop: CASSWGLAGDTETYEQYF. DNA for the CDR3: TGCGCCAGCAGCTGGGGACTAGCGGGGGACACCGAAACCTACGAGCAGTACTTC.

The chain couples TRBV5-1 to TRBJ2-7; 8 nucleotides match TRBD1. This CDR3 comprises 15 residues. Germline V CDR1 and CDR2: SGHRS, YFSETQ. V lost 5 bases and J lost 4; bases outside the gene matches: 11. CDR3 loop: CASRASTGGSYEQYF. Here the CDR3 DNA reads TGCGCCAGCAGGGCTTCTACAGGGGGTAGTTACGAGCAGTACTTC. Together with reference TRBV5-1 and TRBJ2-7, the CDR3 gives the full variable domain: KAGVTQTPRYLIKTRGQQVTLSCSPISGHRSVSWYQQTPGQGLQFLFEYFSETQRNKGNFPGRFSGRQFSNSRSEMNVSTLELGDSALYLCASRASTGGSYEQYFGPGTRLTVT.

This clonotype occurred many times. The J gene is TRBJ1-1, the V gene TRBV6-5; unclear D gene. The V and J ends lost 0 bases and 4 bases respectively, with 9 bases between them. This CDR3 region has 14 residues. CDR1 and CDR2 (germline): MNHEY, SVGAGI. CDR3 region: CASSYSNGGTEAFF. CDR3 DNA sequence: TGTGCCAGCAGTTACTCAAACGGAGGCACTGAAGCTTTCTTT.

This clonotype has a count of ten or more. The chain is built from TRBV15 and TRBJ1-4; D gene ambiguous. The CDR3 is made up of 14 amino acids. Germline V gene data show CDR1 as LNHNV and CDR2 as YYDKDF (reference sequence). Trimming removed 1 base from V and 5 bases from J, with 8 bases in between. As DNA, the CDR3 is TGTGCCACCAGCAGAGCACAGCCGAATGAAAAACTGTTTTTT. Protein: CATSRAQPNEKLFF.

This clonotype has at least ten counts. The chain carries TRBV4-3 and TRBJ2-3; D is ambiguous. The CDR3 is 14 amino acids. The V gene's germline CDR1 is LGHNA and CDR2 YSLEER. V lost 0 bases to trimming and J lost 5 bases, with 9 bases between them. CDR3 in amino acids: CASSQEWAEDTQYF. CDR3 sequence (DNA): TGCGCCAGCAGCCAAGAATGGGCGGAAGATACGCAGTATTTT.

Only a few counts were recorded for this clonotype. This chain links TRBV7-9 with TRBJ1-1; D is unclear. The CDR3 covers 11 residues. In germline, CDR1 is SEHNR, CDR2 FQNEAQ (reference sequence). V lost 5 bases to trimming and J lost 5 bases, with 6 bases between them. The chain's CDR3 is CASSHGTEAFF. Written as DNA, the CDR3 is TGTGCCAGCAGCCATGGTACTGAAGCTTTCTTT.

This clonotype appeared many times. CDR3 amino acids: CASSDYREQYF. Written as DNA, the CDR3 is TGTGCCAGCAGCGACTATCGCGAGCAGTACTTC. This chain links TRBV12-3 or TRBV12-4 with TRBJ2-7, with D possibly being TRBD2 (5 bases). This CDR3 contains 11 residues. Trimming took off 6 bases at V and 6 bases at J, with 9 bases between the two ends.

This clonotype was counted at least ten times. The chain couples TRBV7-3 to TRBJ2-3, with D uncertain. Deletions cut 2 bases from V and 1 base from J, with 10 bases between. The CDR3 length is 15 residues. The germline CDR1 and CDR2 sequences are SGHTA and FQGTGA. The chain's CDR3 is CASSLGNKGTDTQYF. In DNA, the CDR3 is TGTGCCAGCAGCTTAGGAAATAAGGGCACAGATACGCAGTATTTT. Supplemented by reference TRBV7-3 and TRBJ2-3, the full variable domain reads GAGVSQTPSNKVTEKGKYVELRCDPISGHTALYWYRQSLGQGPEFLIYFQGTGAADDSGLPNDRFFAVRPEGSVSTLKIQRTERGDSAVYLCASSLGNKGTDTQYFGPGTRLTVL.

The table lists this clonotype with a few counts. The chain links TRBV5-1 to TRBJ2-1; D gene ambiguous. Germline lookup yields CDR1 SGHRS and CDR2 YFSETQ. Trimming took off 2 bases at V and 3 bases at J, with 12 bases between the two ends. This CDR3 has 15 amino acids. CDR3 DNA: TGCGCCAGCAGCTTCGACTTAGATAACTACAATGAGCAGTTCTTC. It encodes CASSFDLDNYNEQFF. Drawing the rest from reference TRBV5-1 and TRBJ2-1, the complete variable domain is KAGVTQTPRYLIKTRGQQVTLSCSPISGHRSVSWYQQTPGQGLQFLFEYFSETQRNKGNFPGRFSGRQFSNSRSEMNVSTLELGDSALYLCASSFDLDNYNEQFFGPGTRLTVL.

This clonotype was counted many times. The rearrangement links TRBV18 to TRBJ1-4; no firm D call. Germline V lookup: CDR1 KGHSH, CDR2 LQKENI. Trimming stripped 7 bases from V and 0 bases from J, with 3 bases between. This CDR3 is 12 amino acids long. Here the CDR3 reads CASYATNEKLFF. CDR3 DNA sequence: TGTGCCAGCTACGCAACTAATGAAAAACTGTTTTTT.

This clonotype was counted ten times or more. The J gene is TRBJ2-7, the V gene TRBV13; D perhaps matches TRBD2 (6 bases). The germline V and J ends were trimmed by 0 bases and 0 bases, with 12 bases remaining between them. The CDR3 extends over 16 amino acids. Germline CDR1 is PRHDT and CDR2 is FYEKMQ (reference sequence). Here the CDR3 DNA reads TGTGCCAGCAGCTTAGGCCCCGGGACTTACTCCTACGAGCAGTACTTC. Its protein is CASSLGPGTYSYEQYF.